This entry lists 8 T cell receptor beta chains sequenced from one sample in a study of T cells in Graves' hyperthyroidism and ophthalmopathy. Amplified TCR beta CDR3 regions derived from RNA transcripts. An initial round of RT-PCR targeting the TCR CDR3 relied on the HTBI primer set. Using its own MiXCR run on the multiplex PCR reads, TCRdb lists one record per CDR3 protein. The data show 400,000 or so distinct CDR3 sequences, 11% to 15% seen once. Sequenced material: blood. These receptors were collected from a man in his fifties with Graves' ophthalmopathy.

The V gene is TRBV5-1, the J gene TRBJ2-4; the D is unclear. CDR3 length: 15 residues. The V end was cut by 6 bases, the J end by 6 bases, with 19 bases between. CDR1 SGHRS and CDR2 YFSETQ come from the germline V gene. This CDR3 is CASKTALSGGNIQYF. The CDR3 DNA reads as TGCGCCAGCAAGACGGCTCTCTCCGGCGGAAACATTCAGTACTTC.

This clonotype was counted ten times or more. The chain has TRBV28 and TRBJ2-7, with no clear D. Germline values: CDR1 MDHEN, CDR2 SYDVKM. The CDR3 is 13 amino acids. V shed 5 bases and J shed 6 bases, with 14 bases lying between them. CDR3 coding DNA: TGTGCCAGCAGTCCTCCCCCAGGCATCGAGCAGTACTTC. This codes for CASSPPPGIEQYF.

This chain links TRBV12-3 or TRBV12-4 with TRBJ2-7; tentatively, D is TRBD1 (6 bases). The CDR3 is made up of 15 amino acids. With 3 bases removed from V and 3 bases from J, the gap between germline ends came to 15 bases. CDR3 coding DNA: TGTGCCAGCAGTTTGGGGGTAGGGGGAGACTACGAGCAGTACTTC. Translating gives CASSLGVGGDYEQYF.

The table lists this clonotype with many counts. The J gene is TRBJ2-3, the V gene TRBV14, with a weak D call TRBD1 (5 bases). CDR1 and CDR2 from the germline V gene are SGHDN and FVKESK. CDR3 size: 20 residues. V lost 1 base, J lost 7 bases, and 30 bases lay in between. The CDR3 nucleotides read TGTGCCAGCAGCCAAGTAGAGTTGGGGCTTGGAGCGCCCACCGGGTATACGCAGTATTTT. Its protein is CASSQVELGLGAPTGYTQYF.

This clonotype showed up just a few times. The chain combines TRBV24-1 with TRBJ2-1; D is tentatively TRBD1 or TRBD2 (6 bases each). Germline V lookup: CDR1 KGHDR, CDR2 SFDVKD. This CDR3 comprises 17 residues. With 4 bases removed from V and 0 bases from J, the gap between germline ends came to 15 bases. CDR3: CATSDGGGTRSYNEQFF. In nucleotides, the CDR3 is TGTGCCACCAGTGACGGGGGCGGGACCCGCTCCTACAATGAGCAGTTCTTC.

At least ten counts were recorded for this clonotype. The V call is TRBV2, the J call TRBJ1-1; TRBD1 is a possible D gene (5 bases). This CDR3 has 13 amino acids. In germline, CDR1 is SNHLY, CDR2 FYNNEI. V lost 7 bases, J lost 4 bases, and 13 bases lay in between. CDR3 residues: CASIKTVTTEAFF. CDR3 bases: TGTGCCAGCATAAAGACAGTAACCACTGAAGCTTTCTTT.

In the case of this clonotype: Just one base apart from a much larger clone, this may be a read error. V gene TRBV11-3 combines with J gene TRBJ1-2; TRBD1 might be the D (6 bases). Germline V CDR1 and CDR2: SGHNT, YENEEA. This CDR3 has 16 amino acids. The CDR3 here is CASGLDASGGARGYTF. The DNA of the CDR3 is TGTGCCAGCGGCTTAGACGCATCGGGGGGGGCGCGTGGCTACACCTTC.

As DNA, the CDR3 is TGCGCCAGCAGCCCAGGGTTCAATCAGCCCCAGCATTTT. This translates into CASSPGFNQPQHF. The rearrangement links TRBV10-1 to TRBJ1-5; perhaps TRBD1 as D (5 bases). The CDR3 consists of 13 residues. Germline CDR1 WNHNN, CDR2 SYGVQD (reference sequence). V lost 6 bases to trimming and J lost 3 bases, with 9 bases between them.